This is a list of T cell receptor beta chains from one sample in a study of cytomegalovirus exposure and HLA in healthy donors. The method was immunoSEQ multiplex PCR; TCRdb's version includes in-frame clones alone and lacks a portion of them. Here the sample table reports some 140,000 clones. Sequenced material: PBMCs. These receptors were collected from a woman in her sixties or seventies in good health and CMV-seronegative. Each CDR3 is given with its conserved first and last residue. The D gene is left open where the match is weak.

v_gene: TRBV7-4
d_gene: TRBD2
CDR3aa: CASSLERLAGTDTQYF

v_gene: TRBV5-4
d_gene: NA
CDR3aa: CASSFGHGETQYF

v_gene: TRBV18
d_gene: NA
CDR3aa: CASSPWTAGPSGNTIYF

v_gene: TRBV5-1
d_gene: TRBD1
CDR3aa: CASSAPGGTEAFF

v_gene: TRBV6-5
d_gene: NA
CDR3aa: CASSYSRTAETYGYTF

v_gene: TRBV15
d_gene: NA
CDR3aa: CATSESGLGGYGYTF

v_gene: TRBV18
d_gene: TRBD1
CDR3aa: CASSSTGESQPQHF

v_gene: TRBV6-1
d_gene: NA
CDR3aa: CASSELQTQYF

v_gene: TRBV6-5
d_gene: TRBD2
CDR3aa: CASRPLAGELEQYF

v_gene: TRBV5-4
d_gene: TRBD2
CDR3aa: CASSRGGGVSRSETQYF

v_gene: TRBV6-6
d_gene: NA
CDR3aa: CASGHGGVLSGNTIYF